A single sample gave rise to the 24 T cell receptor beta chains below, sequenced in a study of T cells after posttransplantation cyclophosphamide. The protocol was immunoSEQ multiplex PCR, while the TCRdb copy is restricted to in-frame clones and leaves out a portion. Listed here are under 50,000 clones without any singletons, the top ten holding 4% to 5%. The sequenced material came from PBMCs. The receptors were sampled from a woman aged 50 to 60 in good health and a related stem cell transplant donor.

There are many counts of this clone. The chain joins TRBV11-2 to TRBJ1-2; D may be TRBD1 (6 bases). Trimming took 0 bases from V and 0 from J, leaving 14 bases between them. Germline CDR1 is SGHAT and CDR2 is FQNNGV. This CDR3 comprises 17 residues. DNA for the CDR3: TGTGCCAGCAGCTTAGATTACGCCCAGGGGTCTAACTATGGCTACACCTTC. It is translated as CASSLDYAQGSNYGYTF.

This clone was seen more than once but under ten times. V usage is TRBV6-6 and J usage is TRBJ1-6; 9 bases are shared with TRBD1. Germline loops: CDR1 MNHNY, CDR2 SVGAGI (reference sequence). Unmatched junction bases numbered 10, after V lost 8 bases and J lost 8 bases. The length of the CDR3 is 15 residues. This CDR3 is CASPRQDRGDSPLHF. CDR3 sequence (DNA): TGTGCCAGCCCCCGCCAGGACAGGGGCGATTCACCCCTCCACTTT.

This clone was observed many times. CDR3: CASSKTGRITDTQYF. The DNA for the CDR3 is TGTGCCAGTAGTAAGACAGGGCGGATCACAGATACGCAGTATTTT. This rearrangement joins TRBV19 to TRBJ2-3, with 7 positions matching TRBD1. Per germline, CDR1 LNHDA and CDR2 SQIVND (reference sequence). The CDR3 sequence is 15 residues long. V was clipped by 4 bases and J by 2 bases; unmatched bases: 6.

This clone was counted at least ten times. The rearrangement uses TRBV6-5 and TRBJ1-3; 9 bases are shared with TRBD1. Per germline, CDR1 MNHEY and CDR2 SVGAGI. V dropped 6 bases and J dropped 3; count of bases not matched to a gene: 6. CDR3 size: 15 residues. CDR3 sequence reads: CASRTDRGFGNTIYF. The CDR3 DNA is TGTGCCAGCAGAACTGACAGGGGGTTTGGAAACACCATATATTTT.

This clone was found many times. V is TRBV19 and J is TRBJ2-7, with unresolved D. The V end was cut by 1 base, the J end by 0 bases, with 19 bases between. CDR3 size: 18 residues. Germline V CDR1 and CDR2: LNHDA, SQIVND (reference sequence). CDR3 coding DNA: TGTGCCAGTAGTATAGGTAGGATGTGGGCAGCAAGCTCCTACGAGCAGTACTTC. This sequence encodes CASSIGRMWAASSYEQYF.

This clone was counted many times. The chain recombines TRBV15 with TRBJ1-4, with TRBD1 as a possible D gene (6 bases). V lost 0 bases to trimming and J lost 9 bases, with 11 bases between them. Germline V gives CDR1 LNHNV, CDR2 YYDKDF (reference sequence). The CDR3 length is 14 residues. This chain's CDR3 is CATSREVGGQKLFF. CDR3 DNA sequence: TGTGCCACCAGCAGAGAGGTAGGGGGACAAAAACTGTTTTTT.

In this sample, this clone turned up many times. The chain carries TRBV11-2 and TRBJ1-1; 8 positions agree with TRBD1. Trimming cost V 1 base and J 1 base; bases outside gene matches: 11. Per germline, CDR1 SGHAT and CDR2 FQNNGV. The CDR3 contains 18 residues. CDR3 in amino acids: CASSLAPGQGASNTEAFF. The CDR3 DNA sequence: TGTGCCAGCAGCTTAGCTCCTGGGCAGGGGGCATCGAACACTGAAGCTTTCTTT.

This clone was detected ten times or more. The V and J genes are TRBV7-3 and TRBJ2-3; 13 positions match TRBD2. CDR1 SGHTA and CDR2 FQGTGA come from the germline V gene. CDR3 length: 15 residues. With 5 bases clipped from V and 4 bases from J, the junction kept 3 bases outside the gene matches. The CDR3 region is CASSLLAGGADTQYF. The CDR3 DNA reads TGTGCCAGCAGCCTACTAGCGGGGGGGGCAGATACGCAGTATTTT.

This clone has ten or more counts. This rearrangement joins TRBV7-3 to TRBJ2-3; D unresolved. V was trimmed by 5 bases and J by 2 bases, leaving 11 bases between them. The CDR3 is 14 residues long. CDR1 SGHTA and CDR2 FQGTGA come from the germline V gene. DNA for the CDR3: TGTGCCAGCAGCCCACACAGCTTCACAGATACGCAGTATTTT. Translating gives CASSPHSFTDTQYF.

This clone was observed at least ten times. The chain is built from TRBV7-8 and TRBJ1-1; D is perhaps TRBD1 (6 bases). The CDR3 consists of 16 residues. Germline assignment: CDR1 SGHVS and CDR2 FQNEAQ. Trimming left V 5 bases short and J 0 bases short, with 16 bases between. Here the CDR3 reads CASSASGGRLNTEAFF. For the CDR3, the DNA is TGTGCCAGCAGCGCAAGCGGGGGCCGCCTGAACACTGAAGCTTTCTTT.

This clone was recorded many times. The V call is TRBV7-2, the J call TRBJ2-5, with D perhaps TRBD2 (6 bases). Germline V gives CDR1 SGHTA, CDR2 FQGNSA. The CDR3 spans 14 residues. V lost 1 base, J lost 1 base, and 7 bases lay in between. CDR3 sequence (DNA): TGTGCCAGCAGCTTAGTAGCGGCCCAAGAGACCCAGTACTTC. Amino acid sequence: CASSLVAAQETQYF.

This clone was recorded many times. The chain uses TRBV10-3 and TRBJ2-5; TRBD2 aligns across 8 bases. The CDR3 totals 14 residues. The V gene end was trimmed by 6 bases and the J gene end by 4 bases; junction bases not matched to a gene: 7. CDR1 ENHRY and CDR2 SYGVKD come from the germline V gene. The CDR3 protein is CAISSSGSGETQYF. CDR3 coding DNA: TGTGCCATCAGCTCTAGCGGGTCAGGAGAGACCCAGTACTTC.

The sample holds many counts of this clone. Other DNA sequences of this sample code for an identical CDR3. The rearrangement joins TRBV14 to TRBJ2-2; the D gene is possibly TRBD1 (5 bases). The CDR3 loop spans 17 amino acids. Germline values: CDR1 SGHDN, CDR2 FVKESK. V lost 4 bases to trimming and J lost 5 bases, with 20 bases between them. For the CDR3, the DNA is TGTGCCAGCAGCCCAGGACATGGCCAGCTCAGGACCGGGGAGCTGTTTTTT. It encodes CASSPGHGQLRTGELFF.

This clone was observed at least ten times. The chain combines TRBV18 with TRBJ1-3, with D maybe TRBD1 (5 bases). V dropped 2 bases and J dropped 4 bases, with 12 bases sitting between them. CDR1 is KGHSH, CDR2 LQKENI, per germline. The CDR3 extends over 15 amino acids. CDR3 DNA: TGTGCCAGCTCACCAGATCAGGGCCCCGGAAACACCATATATTTT. As protein: CASSPDQGPGNTIYF.

This clone was counted many times. The chain combines TRBV4-1 with TRBJ2-7; tentative D call: TRBD2 (5 bases). This CDR3 is 17 amino acids long. Between the trimmed V and J ends, which lost 2 bases and 0 bases, there was a span of 17 bases. Germline CDR1 is MGHRA and CDR2 is YSYEKL. CDR3 sequence reads: CASSQSEREPSSYEQYF. In DNA form, the CDR3 reads TGCGCCAGCAGCCAAAGTGAGAGGGAACCCAGCTCCTACGAGCAGTACTTC.

This clone was counted many times. V is TRBV7-3 and J is TRBJ1-3; 7 bases are a match to TRBD1. Germline CDR1 and CDR2: SGHTA and FQGTGA. The CDR3 loop spans 20 amino acids. V lost 4 bases, J lost 1 base, and 19 bases stayed unmatched. The DNA of the CDR3 is TGTGCCAGCAGCTGGGCGGCACCAACAGGGGCTCCGGGTTCTGGAAACACCATATATTTT. Translation: CASSWAAPTGAPGSGNTIYF.

At least ten counts were recorded for this clone. The rearrangement uses TRBV7-9 and TRBJ2-3; D is perhaps TRBD2 (6 bases). Germline CDR1 SEHNR, CDR2 FQNEAQ (reference sequence). This CDR3 is built from 15 residues. The V end lost 4 bases, the J end lost 2 bases, and 13 bases lay between the germline ends. The CDR3 region is CASSYGWDSTDTQYF. DNA for the CDR3: TGTGCCAGCAGCTACGGATGGGACTCCACAGATACGCAGTATTTT.

This clone was seen ten or more times. This chain joins TRBV28 and TRBJ2-3, with 8 bases matching TRBD1. Per germline, CDR1 MDHEN and CDR2 SYDVKM. The CDR3 is made up of 15 amino acids. Losses at the gene ends were 4 bases for V and 4 bases for J; bases not matched to a gene: 7. The CDR3 here is CASSSRDRYPDTQYF. CDR3 sequence (DNA): TGTGCCAGCAGTTCAAGGGACAGGTATCCAGATACGCAGTATTTT.

This clone showed up many times. The V gene is TRBV5-1, the J gene TRBJ1-1; D is possibly TRBD1 (5 bases). From germline, CDR1 is SGHRS and CDR2 YFSETQ. This CDR3 has 15 residues. The V end lost 2 bases, the J end lost 4 bases, and 15 bases lay between the germline ends. The CDR3: CASSFSQGGSTEAFF. In DNA, the CDR3 is TGCGCCAGCAGCTTCTCCCAGGGAGGAAGCACTGAAGCTTTCTTT.

This clone was seen many times. This chain links TRBV2 with TRBJ2-4; D might be TRBD1 (6 bases). The germline CDR1 and CDR2 sequences are SNHLY and FYNNEI. Trimming cost V 0 bases and J 10 bases, with 31 bases left between them. The CDR3 covers 20 residues. DNA for the CDR3: TGTGCCAGCAGTGAAGCGGGGCCACAGGGTGACCTGACGGCAAAAGGGATTCAGTACTTC. It codes for CASSEAGPQGDLTAKGIQYF.

This clone was recorded many times. The chain couples TRBV9 to TRBJ1-4; D is uncertain. Germline CDR1 and CDR2: SGDLS and YYNGEE. This CDR3 is built from 17 residues. Trimming took 4 bases from V and 0 from J, leaving 16 bases between them. As DNA, the CDR3 is TGTGCCAGCAGCCCCTTCCAAACCGGGACAACTAATGAAAAACTGTTTTTT. It translates to CASSPFQTGTTNEKLFF.

This clone was detected many times. J is TRBJ1-1 and V is TRBV28; no clear D. From germline, CDR1 is MDHEN and CDR2 SYDVKM. Trimming cost V 2 bases and J 7 bases, with 8 bases left between them. The CDR3 contains 12 residues. The CDR3 reads CASSLGRFEAFF. CDR3 sequence (DNA): TGTGCCAGCAGTTTAGGTAGATTTGAAGCTTTCTTT. Full variable domain (rest looked up from reference TRBV28 and TRBJ1-1): DVKVTQSSRYLVKRTGEKVFLECVQDMDHENMFWYRQDPGLGLRLIYFSYDVKMKEKGDIPEGYSVSREKKERFSLILESASTNQTSMYLCASSLGRFEAFFGQGTRLTVV.

This clone appeared many times. The chain carries TRBV29-1 and TRBJ2-7, with D possibly TRBD1 on 6 matching bases. V was pared by 4 bases and J by 2 bases, with 12 bases between. The CDR3 length is 13 residues. Per the germline V gene, CDR1 is SQVTM and CDR2 is ANQGSEA. The CDR3 region is CSVVQTGAYEQYF. The CDR3 coding sequence is TGCAGCGTTGTTCAGACAGGAGCCTACGAGCAGTACTTC.

In its sample, this clone was seen many times. This chain joins TRBV28 and TRBJ1-4; D call uncertain. Germline CDR1 MDHEN, CDR2 SYDVKM. V was trimmed by 3 bases and J by 1 base, leaving 6 bases between them. The CDR3 has 14 amino acids. CDR3 sequence reads: CASSLSRTNEKLFF. As DNA, the CDR3 is TGTGCCAGCAGTTTGTCCAGAACTAATGAAAAACTGTTTTTT.